This entry describes one T cell receptor (beta chain). Its specificity is unknown. In germline, CDR1 is SGDLS, CDR2 YYNGEE. Trimming left V 0 bases short and J 0 bases short, with 13 bases between. The CDR3 consists of 18 residues. Thyroid surgery had not been preceded by any treatment in any patient. The data belong to a study of metastatic and nonmetastatic thyroid tumors. In the study overall: Malignant and benign thyroid patients had repertoires compared in peripheral blood and tumor or nodule tissue.

In the original analysis: Between-group CDR3 differences, defined by clinicopathological status, yielded a distant-metastasis classifier for papillary thyroid cancer. TCRdb reanalyzed the PCR reads with MiXCR. For this entry, the V and J calls and clone size follow TCRdb and not the study's own pipeline. The sample comprises tens of thousands of clones, less than 20% of which are singletons, and 9.5% to 15% rests with the top ten. General study results and limits: Significantly higher TCR beta diversity was reportedly seen in malignant thyroid tumors than benign nodules, in blood and tumor.

The rearrangement joins TRBV9 to TRBJ2-6, with a possible D match to TRBD2 (5 bases). The sequenced sample consisted of blood. This TCR derives from a female donor with papillary thyroid cancer or a benign thyroid nodule (not recorded which). Some clones in this sample may be carry-over from other donors' samples. The CDR3 loop is CASSVEGWESSGANVLTF. The CDR3 region has the DNA TGTGCCAGCAGCGTAGAAGGGTGGGAGAGCTCTGGGGCCAACGTCCTGACTTTC.